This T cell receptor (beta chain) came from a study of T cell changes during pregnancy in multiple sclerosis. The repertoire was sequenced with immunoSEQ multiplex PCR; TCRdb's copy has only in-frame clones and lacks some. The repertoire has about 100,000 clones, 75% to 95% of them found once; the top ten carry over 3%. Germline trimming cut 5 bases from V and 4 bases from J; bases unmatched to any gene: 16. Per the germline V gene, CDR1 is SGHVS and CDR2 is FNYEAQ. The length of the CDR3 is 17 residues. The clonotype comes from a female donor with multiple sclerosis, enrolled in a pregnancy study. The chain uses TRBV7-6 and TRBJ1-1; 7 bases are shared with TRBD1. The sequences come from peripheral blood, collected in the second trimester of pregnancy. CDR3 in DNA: TGTGCCAGCAGCCGTGGGACAGCGCCTCTGTTGGGCACTGAAGCTTTCTTT. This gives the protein CASSRGTAPLLGTEAFF.